This T cell receptor (beta chain) was observed in a study of cytomegalovirus exposure and HLA in healthy donors (dated by TCRdb to the late 2010s). Describing the broader study: A later analysis indicated that the 130 or so validation repertoires were generated on the platform also employed for the approximately 700 repertoires of the first cohort. To predict cytomegalovirus infection status, the study combined high-throughput TCR immunosequencing, statistical association of individual TCRs with disease status, and machine learning. Besides the first cohort of approximately 670 subjects, a separate validation cohort made up of about 120 different subjects was used. The study aimed to test whether signatures of past pathogen exposure could be identified by cataloging public T cell receptors. Points the paper makes about the study in general: A few of the identified cytomegalovirus-associated TCR beta chains were confirmed in vitro to be specific for cytomegalovirus antigens. The validation cohort had no HLA typing available for a later analysis, so co-occurrence within that cohort was assessed over all 130 or so repertoires. In a later analysis, TCRs clustered in the first cohort were found to also tend to co-occur in the approximately 120 validation repertoires, with over 90% of cluster scores above 0. The authors suggested that the approach could potentially be extended to other disease states and immunological phenotypes. Most TCR sequences were seen in very few donors, while some public TCRs were found in many individuals. The study gave a list of under 200 TCR beta chains associated with cytomegalovirus. The classifier was reported to diagnose cytomegalovirus status with high specificity and sensitivity in both the original and validation cohorts.

Remarks on this clone: Its antigen is not yet known. Per-base quality was not reported, and no clone a single base away is much larger than it.

Its CDR3 holds 13 amino acids, cysteine through phenylalanine. The only DNA kept is the CDR3, 39 bases in frame from the first base. V is reduced by 0 bases and J by 5 bases, leaving a spacing of 10 bases between them. CDR1 and CDR2 (GTSNPN, SVGIG) derive from the germline V gene (reference sequence). Separate from the roughly 660-subject first cohort, the validation cohort of roughly 110 subjects was the group to which the donors belonged. Library method: the immunoSEQ multiplex PCR assay. The paper's processing steps were these. To diagnose cytomegalovirus status from the catalog of TCR beta chain sequences, a statistical classification framework was built. TCRdb took this table from immuneACCESS and kept in-frame rearrangements with V and J called. Such tables lack part of the clones; where checked against another copy, unresolved V genes explain under half of the gap, and the rest is unexplained. V and J calls and clone size follow that table, whereas D and trimming were derived from the DNA. This sample holds roughly 130,000 clones; about 91% were observed only once. The top ten constitute over 8.5% of the sample.

The specimen sequenced was PBMCs. The chain uses TRBV30 and TRBJ1-2, with the D segment identity uncertain. This clonotype was sampled from a woman aged 18-29 years in good health and CMV-seropositive. The CDR3 protein sequence reads: CAWSVLGRYGYTF. In nucleotides, the sequence is TGTGCCTGGAGTGTACTCGGGAGATATGGCTACACCTTC.